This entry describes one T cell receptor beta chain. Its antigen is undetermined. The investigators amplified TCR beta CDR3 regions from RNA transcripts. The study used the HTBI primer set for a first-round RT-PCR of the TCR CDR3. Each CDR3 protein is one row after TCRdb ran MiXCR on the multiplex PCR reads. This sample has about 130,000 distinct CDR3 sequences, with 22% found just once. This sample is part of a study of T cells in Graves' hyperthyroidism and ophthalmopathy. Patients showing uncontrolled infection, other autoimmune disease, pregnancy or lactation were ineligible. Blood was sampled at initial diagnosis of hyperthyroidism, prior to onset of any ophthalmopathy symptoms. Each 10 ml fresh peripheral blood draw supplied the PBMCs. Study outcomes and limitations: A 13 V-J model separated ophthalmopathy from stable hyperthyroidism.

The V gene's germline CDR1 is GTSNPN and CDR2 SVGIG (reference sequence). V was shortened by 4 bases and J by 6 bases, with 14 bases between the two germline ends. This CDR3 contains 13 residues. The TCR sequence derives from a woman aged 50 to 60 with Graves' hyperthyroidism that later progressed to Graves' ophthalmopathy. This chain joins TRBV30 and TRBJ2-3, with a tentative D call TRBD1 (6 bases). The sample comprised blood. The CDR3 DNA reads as TGTGCCTGGACCCTTGGGGGCGCCGATACGCAGTATTTT. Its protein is CAWTLGGADTQYF.